This entry concerns a single TCR beta chain. The germline CDR1 and CDR2 sequences are SNHLY and FYNNEI. This CDR3 contains 15 residues. V shed 1 base and J shed 1 base, with 10 bases lying between them. These data belong to a study of tissue T cells after allogeneic stem cell transplantation. This table comes from immunoSEQ multiplex PCR, and its TCRdb copy is limited to in-frame clones, with some not included. The data show roughly 30,000 clones, about 85% seen once. The chain has TRBV2 and TRBJ1-1; no clear D gene. The sequenced sample was blood, obtained before transplantation. The source is a woman between 18 and 55 years old who later had graft-versus-host disease after an allogeneic stem cell transplant. CDR3 amino acids: CASSEDGVWNTEAFF. The CDR3 DNA reads as TGTGCCAGCAGTGAAGACGGGGTTTGGAACACTGAAGCTTTCTTT. Looking up the rest from reference TRBV2 and TRBJ1-1 gives the full variable domain: EPEVTQTPSHQVTQMGQEVILRCVPISNHLYFYWYRQILGQKVEFLVSFYNNEISEKSEIFDDQFSVERPDGSNFTLKIRSTKLEDSAMYFCASSEDGVWNTEAFFGQGTRLTVV.